A selection of T cell receptor beta chains follows, all from one sample in a study of shared T cell receptors in the human thymus. Profiled with immunoSEQ multiplex PCR; TCRdb holds only in-frame clones, not every one. The data contain more than 550,000 clones, more than 70% of them singletons. This same sample was also part of a study on human thymus T cells.

Sequenced input: thymocytes. These receptors all stem from a boy younger than two with a congenital heart defect. Each CDR3 is given with its conserved first and last residue. D genes are given only for firm matches. Clone size is stated in some rows and not others, as once, few, many or a class when expanded.

>.|TRBV4-1|.|TRBJ1-3
TGCGCCAGCAGCCAAGATAGTGTTACGGAGAGCTCTGGAAACACCATATATTTT
CASSQDSVTESSGNTIYF
>.|TRBV28|.|TRBJ2-7
TGTGCCAGCACCCACCCCGGTGGTCCCGAGCAGTACTTC
CASTHPGGPEQYF
>once|TRBV11-2|TRBD2|TRBJ2-7
TGTGCCAGCAGCTTATCAGTGCGGGAGGCGGTCGAGCAGTACTTC
CASSLSVREAVEQYF
>.|TRBV13|.|TRBJ2-7
TGTGCCAGCAGCTATCGGACAGAGTCCTACGAGCAGTACTTC
CASSYRTESYEQYF
>.|TRBV5-6|TRBD2|TRBJ2-1
TGTGCCAGCAGTCCTACAGCGGGGGGGGAAGAGCAGTTCTTC
CASSPTAGGEEQFF
>.|TRBV27|.|TRBJ1-2
TGTGCCAGCAGTTTTCAGGGGAACTATGGCTACACCTTC
CASSFQGNYGYTF
>.|TRBV14|.|TRBJ2-3
TGTGCCAGCAGCCAGGGCATTCCAAGACCCACAGATACGCAGTATTTT
CASSQGIPRPTDTQYF
>.|TRBV19|TRBD2|TRBJ2-5
TGTGCCAGTAGTACCGCGGGGGAAGAGACCCAGTACTTC
CASSTAGEETQYF
>.|TRBV18|.|TRBJ1-6
TGTGCCAGCTCACCGGGATCCCCGGGGTCACCCCTCCACTTT
CASSPGSPGSPLHF
>.|TRBV5-1|.|TRBJ1-1
TGCGCCAGCAGCCCAAGTGGACTCTTAAAAGCTTTCTTT
CASSPSGLLKAFF